These 13 T cell receptor beta chains were all obtained from the same sample, sequenced in a study of CD8 T cells in Susac syndrome. RNA was extracted with the RNeasy kit, and a quantity of about 0.45 to 1 ug was reverse transcribed using random hexamers. MiXCR, applied by TCRdb to the immunoSEQ multiplex PCR reads, yields one record per CDR3 protein. The repertoire holds about 150,000 distinct CDR3 sequences, with 95% as singletons. Specimen: CD4+ T cells from PBMCs. Receptors originate from a human donor with Susac syndrome.

The chain is built from TRBV6-4 and TRBJ2-2; D perhaps matches TRBD1 (7 bases). The CDR3 consists of 16 residues. V was trimmed by 0 bases and J by 4 bases, leaving 12 bases between them. CDR1 is MRHNA, CDR2 SNTAGT, per germline. The CDR3 is CASSDSAGGGTGELFF. CDR3 DNA sequence: TGTGCCAGCAGTGACTCGGCAGGGGGAGGCACCGGGGAGCTGTTTTTT.

The genes are TRBV7-9 and TRBJ2-2; 9 bases are shared with TRBD2. V trimming: 0 bases; J trimming: 5 bases; junction bases outside the gene matches: 10. The CDR3 is 18 residues long. Looked up from germline, CDR1 is SEHNR and CDR2 is FQNEAQ (reference sequence). The CDR3 nucleotides read TGTGCCAGCAGCTTAGCGGTCGGTAGCGGGGGCCGGACCGGGGAGCTGTTTTTT. Protein: CASSLAVGSGGRTGELFF.

This chain connects TRBV6-4 to TRBJ1-1; a possible D gene is TRBD1 (5 bases). Germline V gene lookup returns CDR1 MRHNA and CDR2 SNTAGT. Between the trimmed V and J ends, which lost 0 bases and 5 bases, there was a span of 7 bases. The CDR3 covers 13 residues. The DNA for the CDR3 is TGTGCCAGCAGTGACTCGGGGGGAACTGAAGCTTTCTTT. The encoded protein is CASSDSGGTEAFF.

V and J are TRBV6-4 and TRBJ2-1; TRBD2 aligns across 7 bases. Trimming took 4 bases from V and 9 from J; bases not matched to a gene: 6. The germline V gene encodes CDR1 MRHNA and CDR2 SNTAGT. This CDR3 contains 13 residues. The CDR3 region is CASSGDYWGEQFF. The CDR3 DNA follows: TGTGCCAGCAGTGGGGACTACTGGGGTGAGCAGTTCTTC.

CDR3 sequence reads: CASSQGLASGEQYF. As DNA, the CDR3 is TGTGCCAGCAGCCAAGGTCTAGCGTCGGGCGAGCAGTACTTC. The chain carries TRBV3-1 and TRBJ2-7; weak D call: TRBD2 (6 bases). V was trimmed by 1 base and J by 6 bases, leaving 13 bases between them. Germline V gene lookup returns CDR1 LGHDT and CDR2 YNNKEL (reference sequence). The length of the CDR3 is 14 residues.

The chain carries TRBV12-3 or TRBV12-4 and TRBJ2-1; weak D call: TRBD2 (6 bases). The CDR3 contains 13 residues. Trimming removed 5 bases at V and 9 bases at J, with 14 bases between. The CDR3, as DNA: TGTGCCAGCAGTCTGCGACTAGTTGGTGAGCAGTTCTTC. Protein: CASSLRLVGEQFF.

The gene calls are TRBV12-3 or TRBV12-4 and TRBJ1-2; D is ambiguous. V lost 6 bases, J lost 2 bases, and 13 bases lay in between. The CDR3 has 14 residues. CDR3 residues: CASSPQTVNYGYTF. As DNA, the CDR3 is TGTGCCAGCAGCCCTCAAACAGTAAACTATGGCTACACCTTC.

This sequence joins TRBV29-1 and TRBJ1-5; D is perhaps TRBD1 (5 bases). Trimming left V 1 base short and J 1 base short, with 14 bases between. CDR1 and CDR2 from the germline V gene are SQVTM and ANQGSEA. The CDR3 extends over 16 amino acids. Here the CDR3 DNA reads TGCAGCGTTGAAGGGGATCAGGGTCACAGCAATCAGCCCCAGCATTTT. Translating gives CSVEGDQGHSNQPQHF. Filled out from reference TRBV29-1 and TRBJ1-5, the complete variable domain reads SAVISQKPSRDICQRGTSLTIQCQVDSQVTMMFWYRQQPGQSLTLIATANQGSEATYESGFVIDKFPISRPNLTFSTLTVSNMSPEDSSIYLCSVEGDQGHSNQPQHFGDGTRLSIL.

CDR3 bases: TGTGCCAGCGTAGACAGTTGGCATGGCTACACCTTC. It codes for CASVDSWHGYTF. This chain links TRBV28 with TRBJ1-2, with D possibly TRBD1 on 5 matching bases. V lost 8 bases and J 6 bases, leaving 13 bases between the germline ends. The germline V gene has CDR1 MDHEN and CDR2 SYDVKM. The CDR3 is made up of 12 amino acids.

The genes are TRBV10-3 and TRBJ1-2; weak D call: TRBD1 (6 bases). The CDR3 is 15 amino acids. Trimming removed 0 bases at V and 5 bases at J, with 13 bases between. The germline V gene encodes CDR1 ENHRY and CDR2 SYGVKD. The CDR3 region has the DNA TGTGCCATCAGTGAGTCTCAGGGGTATCAGTATGGCTACACCTTC. It codes for CAISESQGYQYGYTF.

V gene TRBV4-1 combines with J gene TRBJ1-1; D gene uncertain. V shed 3 bases and J shed 7 bases, with 9 bases lying between them. Germline assignment: CDR1 MGHRA and CDR2 YSYEKL. There are 12 residues in the CDR3. The CDR3 nucleotides read TGCGCCAGCAGCCACCCGGGAGGTGAAGCTTTCTTT. Encoded protein: CASSHPGGEAFF.

The chain carries TRBV2 and TRBJ2-5, with TRBD1 identical over 9 bases. Germline V lookup: CDR1 SNHLY, CDR2 FYNNEI. V gave up 4 bases and J gave up 5 bases; unmatched junction bases: 8. This CDR3 spans 15 amino acids. DNA of the CDR3: TGTGCCAGCAGTGCCTTGGGACAGGGCGTGGAGACCCAGTACTTC. It is translated as CASSALGQGVETQYF.

The genes are TRBV29-1 and TRBJ2-7, with D possibly TRBD1 on 6 matching bases. The V end was cut by 4 bases, the J end by 4 bases, with 14 bases between. CDR1 is SQVTM and CDR2 is ANQGSEA in the germline V gene. CDR3 size: 13 residues. The chain's CDR3 is CSVVGQGSYEQYF. The CDR3 nucleotides read TGCAGCGTTGTAGGGCAGGGGTCGTACGAGCAGTACTTC.